Included here is one TCR beta chain sequence, with context. The data belong to a study of blood T cell repertoires in COVID-19. On the study more broadly: COVID-19 samples collected from the United States, Italy and Spain covered acute and convalescent phases. Nucleic acid was either cDNA or gDNA, and it came from T cells, B-cell-depleted T cells, or PBMCs.

CDR1 and CDR2 (germline): SQVTM, ANQGSEA. The CDR3 has 11 amino acids. Germline trimming cut 4 bases from V and 10 bases from J; bases unmatched to any gene: 3. In the authors' methods: Reference gene primers were amplified, and this amplification served to estimate nucleated cell counts. Some clones are missing from TCRdb's copy, which holds only in-frame ones; the method was immunoSEQ multiplex PCR. Clone size and the V and J calls come from that table; the DNA yielded D and trimming. The table records about 160,000 clones, roughly 93% of them present only once. This clonotype originated in a man between 18 and 35 years old with acute or convalescent COVID-19. The chain recombines TRBV29-1 with TRBJ2-3; 9 positions match TRBD1. Input material: peripheral blood. CDR3 bases: TGCAGCGTTGTAGACAGGGGGGCGCAGTATTTT. Amino acid sequence: CSVVDRGAQYF.